One sample yielded the 19 T cell receptor beta chains listed below, sequenced in a study of blood T cells in healthy people across ages (dated by TCRdb to between 2014 and 2016). Library preparation used 5' RACE. The second PCR ran for about 7 to 11 cycles and used a J-beta primer mix along with a sample-barcoded 5' primer. Using fastp at Q25 and MiXCR, TCRdb reprocessed the public reads and kept productive beta chains. Here each entry gathers all rows of one CDR3 protein and keeps the most common genes and DNA. Within this sample are approximately 2,000,000 distinct CDR3 sequences, with about two fifths of them counted one time only. Together, the top ten hold 23% of the sample. What was sequenced was blood. These receptors came from a human donor in good health.

This clonotype was observed a single time. V gene TRBV5-1 combines with J gene TRBJ2-3; 9 bases line up with TRBD2. V lost 4 bases and J lost 2; bases outside the gene matches: 8. Germline CDR1 reads SGHRS; CDR2 reads YFSETQ. The CDR3 runs to 16 residues. The CDR3 sequence: CASSPGTSPFTDTQYF. The CDR3 nucleotides read TGCGCCAGCAGCCCTGGGACTAGCCCTTTCACAGATACGCAGTATTTT.

The chain carries TRBV30 and TRBJ2-6; TRBD1 matches at 7 bases. The CDR3 extends over 16 amino acids. Germline-derived CDR1 and CDR2 are GTSNPN and SVGIG (reference sequence). V shed 3 bases, J shed 3 bases, and the junction held 8 bases outside the gene matches. CDR3: CAWSTGVILGANVLTF. In DNA, the CDR3 is TGTGCCTGGAGCACAGGGGTAATACTTGGGGCCAACGTCCTGACTTTC.

This clonotype has a handful of counts. V is TRBV10-3 and J is TRBJ2-1, with TRBD1 identical over 8 bases. The CDR3 covers 15 residues. J gave up 9 bases and V 2 bases, and 9 bases lay outside the gene matches. The germline CDR1 and CDR2 sequences are ENHRY and SYGVKD. The CDR3 coding sequence is TGTGCCATCAGTGAGCCGGGACAGGCGTTTGGTGAGCAGTTCTTC. Protein: CAISEPGQAFGEQFF.

The chain links TRBV7-3 to TRBJ2-1; D perhaps matches TRBD2 (5 bases). CDR3 size: 13 residues. The germline V gene has CDR1 SGHTA and CDR2 FQGTGA. The V and J ends lost 1 base and 9 bases respectively, with 10 bases between them. DNA of the CDR3: TGTGCCAGCAGCTTAAACGGAGGCGGTGAGCAGTTCTTC. Translated: CASSLNGGGEQFF.

V gene TRBV11-2 combines with J gene TRBJ2-1; 8 positions agree with TRBD2. Germline assignment: CDR1 SGHAT and CDR2 FQNNGV. This CDR3 has 16 residues. With 1 base clipped from V and 2 bases from J, the junction kept 4 bases outside the gene matches. DNA for the CDR3: TGTGCCAGCAGCTTAGTCGGCGGGGGGCCCTACAATGAGCAGTTCTTC. It specifies CASSLVGGGPYNEQFF.

This chain connects TRBV7-8 to TRBJ1-5, with D perhaps TRBD1 (6 bases). V lost 4 bases and J 3 bases, leaving 16 bases between the germline ends. The germline CDR1 and CDR2 sequences are SGHVS and FQNEAQ. The CDR3 is made up of 16 amino acids. The CDR3 DNA sequence: TGTGCCAGCAGCTCAAGACAGGCGACCCTCAATCAGCCCCAGCATTTT. It encodes CASSSRQATLNQPQHF. Supplemented by reference TRBV7-8 and TRBJ1-5, the full variable domain reads GAGVSQSPRYKVAKRGQDVALRCDPISGHVSLFWYQQALGQGPEFLTYFQNEAQLDKSGLPSDRFFAERPEGSVSTLKIQRTQQEDSAVYLCASSSRQATLNQPQHFGDGTRLSIL.

The sample holds a few counts of this clonotype. The chain links TRBV10-3 to TRBJ2-3, with TRBD2 matching over 8 bases. The germline CDR1 and CDR2 sequences are ENHRY and SYGVKD. The V gene end was trimmed by 4 bases and the J gene end by 6 bases; junction bases not matched to a gene: 12. The CDR3 has 16 amino acids. The CDR3 DNA sequence: TGTGCCATCAGTGGGGCGCTAGCGGGCAAGTTGGATACGCAGTATTTT. As protein: CAISGALAGKLDTQYF.

Of note for this clonotype: The germline gene is not matched at one end of the junction; a read error may be the cause. The chain joins TRBV29-1 to TRBJ2-7, with D possibly called TRBD1 or TRBD2 (5 bases each). The DNA end is a closer match to TRBJ2-5, so the J assignment may be wrong. The CDR3 runs to 14 residues. Germline assignment: CDR1 SQVTM and CDR2 ANQGSEA. The DNA of the CDR3 is TGCGGCGTTGATGAGGGGCTTGGTCGAGAGACCCAGTACTTC. Amino acids: CGVDEGLGRETQYF.

This chain connects TRBV12-3 or TRBV12-4 to TRBJ2-7, with 7 nucleotides matching TRBD1. The CDR3 has 14 amino acids. J was trimmed by 3 bases and V by 4 bases; bases with no gene match: 6. The CDR3 bases are TGTGCCAGCAGTTCAACGGGACAGAACTACGAGCAGTACTTC. Its protein is CASSSTGQNYEQYF.

The V call is TRBV5-1, the J call TRBJ2-7, with 7 bases aligning to TRBD1. V gave up 0 bases and J gave up 7 bases; unmatched junction bases: 7. Germline loops: CDR1 SGHRS, CDR2 YFSETQ. The CDR3 sequence is 14 residues long. For the CDR3, the DNA is TGCGCCAGCAGCTTGGCTCAGGGGGTCGGAGAGCAGTACTTC. Translation: CASSLAQGVGEQYF. Together with reference TRBV5-1 and TRBJ2-7, the CDR3 gives the full variable domain: KAGVTQTPRYLIKTRGQQVTLSCSPISGHRSVSWYQQTPGQGLQFLFEYFSETQRNKGNFPGRFSGRQFSNSRSEMNVSTLELGDSALYLCASSLAQGVGEQYFGPGTRLTVT.

This clonotype occurred a few times. At one of its ends the junction is not consistent with the germline gene, which may arise from a read error. The rearrangement links TRBV7-9 to TRBJ1-6, with a tentative D call TRBD1 (5 bases). Germline V CDR1 and CDR2: SEHNR, FQNEAQ (reference sequence). The CDR3 is 16 residues long. The CDR3 DNA is TGTGCCAGCAGCGTTATTGGGGGATCCTATAATTCGCCCCTCCACTTT. Protein product: CASSVIGGSYNSPLHF.

In its sample, this clonotype was seen once. A much more abundant neighbour one base away suggests this may be a read error. The DNA for the CDR3 is TGTGCCACCAGTGCATCAACTGGGGGCCACACCTTC. Translation: CATSASTGGHTF. The gene calls are TRBV24-1 and TRBJ1-2; D may be TRBD1 (6 bases). This CDR3 region has 12 residues. The ends were cut back, 5 bases at V and 12 bases at J, with 15 bases in the middle. The germline CDR1 and CDR2 sequences are KGHDR and SFDVKD.

J is TRBJ1-5 and V is TRBV6-1, with 7 bases that match TRBD1. The CDR3 length is 16 residues. With V trimmed by 6 bases and J by 7 bases, 15 bases remained unmatched. The germline CDR1 and CDR2 sequences are MNHNS and SASEGT. The DNA of the CDR3 is TGTGCCAGCAGAGCCTCACCGACAGGGAGGAAACAGCCCCAGCATTTT. Its translation: CASRASPTGRKQPQHF.

Only a few counts were recorded for this clonotype. V and J are TRBV19 and TRBJ2-1; D is unclear. Trimming shortened V by 7 bases and J by 5 bases, and 15 bases separated the two germline ends. The CDR3 is made up of 14 amino acids. Germline V gene lookup returns CDR1 LNHDA and CDR2 SQIVND (reference sequence). CDR3: CASTAVGRHNEQFF. CDR3 DNA sequence: TGTGCCAGTACCGCTGTCGGACGCCACAATGAGCAGTTCTTC. Full variable domain (rest looked up from reference TRBV19 and TRBJ2-1): DGGITQSPKYLFRKEGQNVTLSCEQNLNHDAMYWYRQDPGQGLRLIYYSQIVNDFQKGDIAEGYSVSREKKESFPLTVTSAQKNPTAFYLCASTAVGRHNEQFFGPGTRLTVL.

V gene TRBV10-3 combines with J gene TRBJ2-1; D not certain. V was trimmed by 6 bases and J by 4 bases, leaving 7 bases between them. This CDR3 comprises 12 residues. CDR1 and CDR2 from the germline V gene are ENHRY and SYGVKD. CDR3 in DNA: TGTGCCATCAGCCTAGATTACAATGAGCAGTTCTTC. This encodes CAISLDYNEQFF.

The chain joins TRBV29-1 to TRBJ2-1; TRBD2 agrees at 9 bases. V lost 1 base and J lost 2; bases outside the gene matches: 6. CDR3 size: 16 residues. Looked up from germline, CDR1 is SQVTM and CDR2 is ANQGSEA. The CDR3 sequence is CSVEGLIAGAYNEQFF. Written as DNA, the CDR3 is TGCAGCGTTGAAGGCCTGATAGCGGGGGCCTACAATGAGCAGTTCTTC.

This clonotype has more than one count but fewer than ten. V usage is TRBV29-1 and J usage is TRBJ2-1; possible D gene TRBD1, 6 bases. Germline-derived CDR1 and CDR2 are SQVTM and ANQGSEA. This CDR3 has 15 amino acids. The ends were cut back, 0 bases at V and 4 bases at J, with 13 bases in the middle. CDR3 protein: CSVEDLGGLYNEQFF. DNA for the CDR3: TGCAGCGTTGAAGATCTTGGGGGCCTTTACAATGAGCAGTTCTTC.

The J gene is TRBJ1-2, the V gene TRBV12-3 or TRBV12-4, with unresolved D. The V and J ends lost 3 bases and 8 bases respectively, with 7 bases between them. The length of the CDR3 is 11 residues. The CDR3 nucleotides read TGTGCCAGCAGTTTTAAAAGCGGCTACACCTTC. It yields the protein CASSFKSGYTF.

Only one count was recorded for this clonotype. The V and J genes are TRBV12-3 or TRBV12-4 and TRBJ1-5; no definite D call. This CDR3 contains 13 residues. Trimming pared 3 bases from V and 6 bases from J, leaving 9 bases between. CDR3 residues: CASSFEVSQPQHF. The CDR3 bases are TGTGCCAGCAGTTTTGAGGTGAGTCAGCCCCAGCATTTT.